This T cell receptor beta chain was sequenced during a study of T-cell reconstitution after alpha-beta-depleted transplantation in children (dated by TCRdb to 2016 to 2017). Regarding the complete study: Using TCR repertoire profiling, the study quantitatively followed how T-cell immune reconstitution unfolded in children after TCRalphabeta/CD19-depleted allogeneic hematopoietic cell transplantation. What the study reported, not specific to this receptor: About two months after transplant, the apparently early recovery of alphabetaT-cell counts reportedly depended on just several hundred clones that had expanded rapidly and came from non-depleted graft cells. The frequencies of hyperexpanded clones fell over the following months, and after one year, T-cell counts and TCRbeta diversity were mostly attributed to newly produced T cells. In some patients, high TCRbeta diversity at day 60 was attributed to recipient T cells and intrathymic progenitors that had survived conditioning.

Receptor libraries were prepared by PCR. TCRdb names Illumina HiSeq 2500 as the instrument used. TCR library preparation used molecular barcoding, with unique molecular identifiers applied to normalize quantification of the TCRbeta repertoire. TCRdb took the public reads, trimmed them with fastp at Q25, ran MiXCR for clone calling and kept in-frame beta chains. CDR3 protein sequences are deduplicated, and each keeps its most common genes and DNA. The sample includes 700,000 to 850,000 distinct CDR3 sequences, with 16% observed a single time. The ten biggest clones cover approximately 5% of the sample. Taken with the paper, the label for treatment or condition translates to: allogeneic hematopoietic cell transplantation with graft depleted of TCRalphabeta T cells and CD19 B cells. The transplant recipients were children given TCRalphabeta/CD19-depleted allogeneic hematopoietic cell grafts. The cysteine opens and the phenylalanine closes a CDR3 of 15 amino acids. Only the CDR3 DNA is retained, 45 bases long and in frame from the first base. The germline V gene (reference sequence) specifies LNHNV as CDR1 and YYDKDF as CDR2. V lost 2 bases and J lost 6 bases; the stretch between them is 14 bases long.

For this clonotype: Its antigen has not been determined. Per-base qualities were not stored, and no clone one base away is much larger.

Sequences were derived from PBMCs, mostly from graft donor cells, sampled 360 days after TCRalphabeta/CD19-depleted stem cell transplant. The TCR sequence derives from a male patient aged 10 to 17 who had a stem cell transplant for acute lymphoblastic leukemia, so the T cells may come from the graft donor. The rearranged segments are TRBV15 and TRBJ2-4, with TRBD1 perhaps the D gene, on 6 matching bases. The nucleotides read TGTGCCACCAGCAGAATCTGGGGGCTGACAAACATTCAGTACTTC. It codes for CATSRIWGLTNIQYF.